The sequence of this TCR beta chain was determined in a study of blood T cell repertoires in COVID-19. Turning to the study itself: Sample material is recorded as cDNA or gDNA derived from T cells, B-cell-depleted T cells, or PBMCs.

V gave up 4 bases and J gave up 1 base, with 17 bases separating them. Germline V lookup: CDR1 SGHTA, CDR2 FQGNSA. This CDR3 is 18 amino acids long. Original analysis: Cell counts per sample came from amplifying reference gene primers. Data came from immunoSEQ multiplex PCR; TCRdb stores just in-frame clones and leaves some out. For V, J and clone size, that table is used; D and trimming come from the DNA. Of around 200,000 clones in the sample, roughly 80% were seen once. The rearrangement joins TRBV7-2 to TRBJ1-6; the D gene is possibly TRBD1 (5 bases). This sequence originates from a woman of 80 years or more with acute or convalescent COVID-19. The sample comprised peripheral blood. CDR3 region: CASSSVGPGGSYNSPLHF. CDR3 DNA: TGTGCCAGCAGCTCCGTAGGGCCGGGGGGGTCCTATAATTCACCCCTCCACTTT.